Detailed here is one T cell receptor beta chain. The entry originates in a study of blood T cell repertoires in COVID-19. Study in general: Samples representing acute and convalescent COVID-19 were sourced from the United States, Italy and Spain. T cells, B-cell-depleted T cells, or PBMCs provided the cDNA or gDNA that served as material.

As handled by the study authors: Reference gene primers were amplified, and this amplification served to estimate nucleated cell counts. The protocol was immunoSEQ multiplex PCR, while the TCRdb copy is restricted to in-frame clones and leaves out a portion. The DNA gave D and trimming, while V, J and clone size come from that table. Of tens of thousands of clones in the sample, 85% to 90% were seen once. The V and J ends lost 4 bases and 7 bases respectively, with 19 bases between them. Germline-derived CDR1 and CDR2 are LGHNA and YSLEER. CDR3 size: 15 residues. The receptor was isolated from a man aged 45-65 years with active COVID-19. The chain links TRBV4-3 to TRBJ1-2; D not certain. Source material: peripheral blood. This CDR3 reads CASSPRPKAGLGYTF. Written as DNA, the CDR3 is TGCGCCAGCAGCCCTCGGCCGAAGGCGGGCCTTGGCTACACCTTC.